Described below is a single T cell receptor beta chain sequence and its context. What this receptor recognizes is not known. The sample holds no much larger clone one base away, and base qualities are not on file. The CDR3 sequence holds 15 residues, the cysteine and phenylalanine included. Only CDR3 DNA is held: 45 bases, read in frame from base 1. This entry is derived from a study of control samples from healthy donors and cancer patients (dated by TCRdb to 2018 to 2021). The library relied on the immunoSEQ multiplex PCR assay. In TCRdb, the immuneACCESS table is reduced to in-frame sequences with V and J assigned. These tables do not hold every clone; where another copy was compared, an unresolved V gene accounts for under half, and the others remain unexplained. This sample holds about 130,000 clones; approximately 92% were observed only once. The ten largest account for 5.5% of the sample.

This TCR derives from a young man in good health. Sequencing was performed on blood. Recombination linked TRBV21-1 to TRBJ2-3; TRBD1 is taken as the D call from the table, unchecked against the DNA. TRBV21-1 is given as a pseudogene. The CDR3 region has the sequence CASSTPRGGTDTQYF. The DNA sequence reads TGTGCCAGCAGCACCCCCAGGGGGGGCACAGATACGCAGTATTTT.